This T cell receptor beta chain was retrieved from a study of T cell responses to AZD1222 COVID-19 vaccine. Profiled with immunoSEQ multiplex PCR; TCRdb holds only in-frame clones, not every one. The sample totals over 140,000 clones. General study findings and limits: The repertoires were collected only after the peak T cell response. The donor cohort was predominantly white British with a female majority, and clonal diversity may have been underestimated. Spike-specific TCR depth and breadth grew after two AZD1222 doses.

This CDR3 comprises 15 residues. Germline V CDR1 and CDR2: SGHRS, YFSETQ. V lost 0 bases and J 7 bases, leaving 17 bases between the germline ends. Concerning this clone: Its antigen is still unknown.

The clonotype was recovered from an adult in good health. The sequenced sample consisted of peripheral blood. The chain uses TRBV5-1 and TRBJ2-7; D is perhaps TRBD1 or TRBD2 (6 bases each). The CDR3 DNA sequence: TGCGCCAGCAGCTTGGATTCGGGGGCCCTCGGGGAGCAGTACTTC. As protein: CASSLDSGALGEQYF.